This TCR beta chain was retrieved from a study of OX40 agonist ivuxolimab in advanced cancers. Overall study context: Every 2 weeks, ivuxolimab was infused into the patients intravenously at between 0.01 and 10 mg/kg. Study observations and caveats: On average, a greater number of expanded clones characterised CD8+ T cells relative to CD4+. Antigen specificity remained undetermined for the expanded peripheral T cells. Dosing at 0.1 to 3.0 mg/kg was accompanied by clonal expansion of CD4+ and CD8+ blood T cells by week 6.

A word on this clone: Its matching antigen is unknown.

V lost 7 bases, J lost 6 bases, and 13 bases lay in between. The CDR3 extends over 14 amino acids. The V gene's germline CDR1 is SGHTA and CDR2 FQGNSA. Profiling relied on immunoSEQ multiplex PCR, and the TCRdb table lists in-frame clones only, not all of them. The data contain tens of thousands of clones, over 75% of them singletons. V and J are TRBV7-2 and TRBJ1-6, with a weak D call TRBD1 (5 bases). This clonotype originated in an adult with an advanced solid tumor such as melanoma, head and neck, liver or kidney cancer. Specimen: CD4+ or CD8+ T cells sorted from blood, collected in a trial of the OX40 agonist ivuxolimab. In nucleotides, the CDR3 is TGTGCCAGCACCCCCGGGACCCCTAATTCACCCCTCCACTTT. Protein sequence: CASTPGTPNSPLHF.